This T cell receptor (beta chain) was recorded in a study of T cell responses to AZD1222 COVID-19 vaccine. Assay: immunoSEQ multiplex PCR; the TCRdb copy retains only in-frame clones and omits some. Of approximately 89,000 clones in the sample, 90% were seen once. The trim removed 1 base at V and 1 base at J, leaving 3 bases unmatched. Germline lookup yields CDR1 LGHNA and CDR2 YSLEER. The CDR3 is 15 amino acids. The source was peripheral blood, collected 28 days after the second AZD1222 dose. The source of this sequence is an adult who received the AZD1222 COVID-19 vaccine. V is TRBV4-3 and J is TRBJ2-7; 8 nucleotides match TRBD1. Here the CDR3 reads CASSQGTGTSYEQYF. CDR3 nucleotides: TGCGCCAGCAGCCAAGGGACAGGGACTTCCTACGAGCAGTACTTC.